This TCR beta chain was recovered during a study of T cells in localized non-small cell lung cancer. Study-level points and caveats: Turning up in adjacent lung were a median roughly 60 of the top 100 tumor clones. Higher T cell density in the blood was associated with longer overall survival, whereas higher adjacent-lung clonality associated with shorter survival.

Libraries were prepared by immunoSEQ multiplex PCR; TCRdb keeps only in-frame clonotypes and omits some of them. The sample includes more than 2,000 clones, approximately 24% of them seen just once. The CDR3 runs 16 residues. Germline assignment: CDR1 MDHEN and CDR2 SYDVKM. The junction had 13 bases not matched to a gene; V was cut back by 4 bases and J by 8 bases. This clone occurred a few times. Its antigen is currently unknown. The chain couples TRBV28 to TRBJ1-4, with TRBD1 identical over 7 bases. The source material was lung tumor tissue, sampled before any cancer treatment. The receptor's source is a woman aged 35-70 years with stage I lung adenocarcinoma. The chain's CDR3 is CASSYRRQGIWEKLFF. The CDR3 DNA sequence: TGTGCCAGCAGTTACCGTCGACAGGGAATTTGGGAAAAACTGTTTTTT. The whole variable domain, remainder taken from reference TRBV28 and TRBJ1-4, is DVKVTQSSRYLVKRTGEKVFLECVQDMDHENMFWYRQDPGLGLRLIYFSYDVKMKEKGDIPEGYSVSREKKERFSLILESASTNQTSMYLCASSYRRQGIWEKLFFGSGTQLSVL.